What follows are 28 T cell receptor beta chains derived from one specimen sequenced in a study of identical twins. Using its own MiXCR run on the 5' RACE reads, TCRdb lists one record per CDR3 protein. The repertoire includes 500,000 to 600,000 distinct CDR3 sequences, approximately 22% of them detected once, and around 0.91% sits in the top ten. This same sample was also taken into another study, of T cells expressing NK-cell markers.

The sample comprised CD4+ T cells sorted from blood. The receptors come from a woman under 30 in good health.

This clonotype has just a few counts. Its ends do not fully match the called genes, so a read error is possible. V gene TRBV7-9 combines with J gene TRBJ2-7, with 9 bases aligning to TRBD1. This CDR3 is built from 12 residues. Per the germline V gene, CDR1 is SEHNR and CDR2 is FQNEAQ (reference sequence). CDR3: CASSANRDRENF. The CDR3 DNA is TGTGCCAGCAGCGCAAACCGGGACAGGGAGAACTTC.

This clonotype has only a few counts. The chain has TRBV3-1 and TRBJ2-7; 9 positions match TRBD2. CDR3 size: 13 residues. The germline gives CDR1 LGHDT, CDR2 YNNKEL (reference sequence). Germline trimming cut 4 bases from V and 2 bases from J; bases unmatched to any gene: 0. For the CDR3, the DNA is TGTGCCAGCAGCCGGACTAGCGCCTACGAGCAGTACTTC. This sequence encodes CASSRTSAYEQYF.

The chain employs TRBV20-1 and TRBJ2-3; possible D gene TRBD2, 6 bases. The CDR3 has 14 residues. V was trimmed by 5 bases and J by 2 bases, leaving 14 bases between them. The germline gives CDR1 DFQATT, CDR2 SNEGSKA (reference sequence). This CDR3 is CSADTSRSTDTQYF. The CDR3 bases are TGCAGTGCTGATACTAGCCGCTCCACAGATACGCAGTATTTT.

This chain uses TRBV11-2 with TRBJ2-7; D is unclear. V was pared by 5 bases and J by 5 bases, with 10 bases between. The CDR3 is 12 amino acids. The germline V gene encodes CDR1 SGHAT and CDR2 FQNNGV. The CDR3 loop is CASSHNRDEQYF. CDR3 in DNA: TGTGCCAGCAGCCATAACCGGGACGAGCAGTACTTC.

The V call is TRBV11-2, the J call TRBJ1-1; no firm D call. The CDR3 consists of 14 residues. V was trimmed by 3 bases and J by 5 bases, leaving 13 bases between them. Germline-derived CDR1 and CDR2 are SGHAT and FQNNGV. The CDR3 DNA follows: TGTGCCAGCAGCTTCATGGGATCGGGGACTGAAGCTTTCTTT. Its protein product is CASSFMGSGTEAFF.

The chain carries TRBV5-1 and TRBJ2-3, with 9 bases aligning to TRBD1. The CDR3 is 16 amino acids. Germline V gene data show CDR1 as SGHRS and CDR2 as YFSETQ. The junction had 5 bases not matched to a gene; V was cut back by 0 bases and J by 3 bases. CDR3 region: CASSLGDRAKTDTQYF. CDR3 bases: TGCGCCAGCAGCTTGGGGGACAGGGCGAAAACAGATACGCAGTATTTT.

The V gene is TRBV20-1, the J gene TRBJ1-3; 8 bases are a match to TRBD1. The germline V gene encodes CDR1 DFQATT and CDR2 SNEGSKA (reference sequence). Trimming took 6 bases from V and 2 from J; bases not matched to a gene: 6. The CDR3 runs 14 residues. The CDR3 coding sequence is TGCAGTGCCAGGACAGGGTGGACTGGAAACACCATATATTTT. Protein sequence: CSARTGWTGNTIYF.

This clonotype has more than one count but fewer than ten. V and J are TRBV12-3 or TRBV12-4 and TRBJ2-7; 9 nucleotides line up with TRBD1. The CDR3 covers 14 residues. The V and J ends lost 1 base and 6 bases, in that order; junction bases with no gene match: 4. The CDR3, as DNA: TGTGCCAGCAGTTTAGGCGGGACAGGGTTCGAGCAGTACTTC. Its protein product is CASSLGGTGFEQYF.

The sample holds a few counts of this clonotype. The chain combines TRBV7-2 with TRBJ2-7; D is possibly TRBD1 (5 bases). The CDR3 has 13 residues. Germline V gene data show CDR1 as SGHTA and CDR2 as FQGNSA. Trimming took off 2 bases at V and 2 bases at J, with 7 bases between the two ends. The CDR3 loop is CASSLSDTYEQYF. CDR3 nucleotides: TGTGCCAGCAGCTTATCGGACACCTACGAGCAGTACTTC.

This rearrangement joins TRBV6-5 to TRBJ2-2; D uncertain. This CDR3 has 16 amino acids. Trimming stripped 2 bases from V and 1 base from J, with 11 bases between. The germline V gene encodes CDR1 MNHEY and CDR2 SVGAGI. The CDR3 protein is CASSYTRTQNTGELFF. The CDR3 DNA follows: TGTGCCAGCAGTTACACGAGGACGCAGAACACCGGGGAGCTGTTTTTT.

The V call is TRBV9, the J call TRBJ2-5; TRBD2 is a possible D gene (5 bases). Germline V gene sequence: CDR1 SGDLS, CDR2 YYNGEE. The CDR3 consists of 14 residues. V was shortened by 4 bases and J by 5 bases, with 15 bases between the two germline ends. The DNA of the CDR3 is TGTGCCAGCAGCCGAGAAGGGAGTGAGGAGACCCAGTACTTC. Translation gives CASSREGSEETQYF. Variable domain in full (rest from reference TRBV9 and TRBJ2-5): DSGVTQTPKHLITATGQRVTLRCSPRSGDLSVYWYQQSLDQGLQFLIQYYNGEERAKGNILERFSAQQFPDLHSELNLSSLELGDSALYFCASSREGSEETQYFGPGTRLLVL.

This clonotype was counted a few times. V and J are TRBV20-1 and TRBJ2-1, with 14 nucleotides matching TRBD2. The CDR3 sequence is 17 residues long. V lost 6 bases to trimming and J lost 7 bases; unmatched junction nucleotides: 14. Germline V gene lookup returns CDR1 DFQATT and CDR2 SNEGSKA (reference sequence). DNA of the CDR3: TGCAGTGCACTACAACCGGGACTAGCGGGAGTATCTAATGAGCAGTTCTTC. Amino acid sequence: CSALQPGLAGVSNEQFF.

The chain links TRBV5-1 to TRBJ1-2; the D is unclear. Germline V gene lookup returns CDR1 SGHRS and CDR2 YFSETQ. V was cut by 1 base and J by 6 bases, with 22 bases left in between. CDR3 length equals 17 residues. The CDR3 nucleotides are TGCGCCAGCAGCTTGTCTTTATCGGCCCGTTTAAAGGATGGCTACACCTTC. Translated, it gives CASSLSLSARLKDGYTF.

There are many counts of this clonotype. This sequence joins TRBV29-1 and TRBJ2-3; TRBD2 agrees at 7 bases. V shed 8 bases and J 0 bases; nucleotides not matched to a gene: 5. The V gene's germline CDR1 is SQVTM and CDR2 ANQGSEA. The CDR3 has 13 residues. The CDR3 DNA reads TGCAGCACCGGGGGACTAAGCACAGATACGCAGTATTTT. Translation: CSTGGLSTDTQYF.

J is TRBJ2-3 and V is TRBV24-1, with TRBD1 matching over 8 bases. This CDR3 has 12 amino acids. V shed 9 bases, J shed 3 bases, and the junction held 1 base outside the gene matches. Germline CDR1 KGHDR, CDR2 SFDVKD. The CDR3 spells CATQGATDTQYF. CDR3 sequence (DNA): TGTGCCACCCAGGGGGCAACAGATACGCAGTATTTT.

This chain connects TRBV9 to TRBJ2-1; 8 bases align to TRBD2. This CDR3 comprises 15 residues. J was trimmed by 3 bases and V by 3 bases; bases with no gene match: 5. Germline CDR1 is SGDLS and CDR2 is YYNGEE. CDR3 region: CASSAGTRDYNEQFF. CDR3 nucleotides: TGTGCCAGCAGCGCCGGGACTAGAGACTACAATGAGCAGTTCTTC. The full variable domain, in which reference TRBV9 and TRBJ2-1 provide the parts outside the CDR3, is DSGVTQTPKHLITATGQRVTLRCSPRSGDLSVYWYQQSLDQGLQFLIQYYNGEERAKGNILERFSAQQFPDLHSELNLSSLELGDSALYFCASSAGTRDYNEQFFGPGTRLTVL.

This chain joins TRBV5-5 and TRBJ1-3; D is ambiguous. Per germline, CDR1 SGHKS and CDR2 YYEKEE (reference sequence). Deletions cut 1 base from V and 1 base from J, with 6 bases between. CDR3 length: 14 amino acids. CDR3 DNA sequence: TGTGCCAGCAGCTTGTCCCTTTCTGGAAACACCATATATTTT. Encoded protein: CASSLSLSGNTIYF.

The sample holds a few counts of this clonotype. This chain links TRBV20-1 with TRBJ2-1, with 7 nucleotides matching TRBD2. The V segment lost 6 bases and the J segment 6 bases; nucleotides outside the gene matches: 14. The CDR3 runs 15 residues. The V gene's germline CDR1 is DFQATT and CDR2 SNEGSKA (reference sequence). The CDR3 sequence is CSAEDPGGSSNEQFF. The CDR3 DNA follows: TGCAGTGCGGAGGACCCTGGCGGGAGTAGCAATGAGCAGTTCTTC.

This clonotype was observed a handful of times. For the CDR3, the DNA is TGTGCCAGCAGTGAACGTGTAGCGGGATTCTACGAGCAGTACTTC. Amino acid sequence: CASSERVAGFYEQYF. The chain uses TRBV25-1 and TRBJ2-7, with 8 bases lining up with TRBD2. Trimming cost V 2 bases and J 3 bases; bases outside gene matches: 6. The germline gives CDR1 MGHDK, CDR2 SYGVNS. This CDR3 comprises 15 residues.

The V and J genes are TRBV20-1 and TRBJ2-5, with D possibly matching TRBD2 (6 bases). Germline-derived CDR1 and CDR2 are DFQATT and SNEGSKA (reference sequence). With 4 bases removed from V and 2 bases from J, the gap between germline ends came to 14 bases. This CDR3 comprises 14 residues. The CDR3 coding sequence is TGCAGTGCTAAGGGGACTTCAGGGCAAGAGACCCAGTACTTC. Encoded protein: CSAKGTSGQETQYF.

The V gene is TRBV7-9, the J gene TRBJ2-1, with 10 bases that match TRBD2. Germline V gene lookup returns CDR1 SEHNR and CDR2 FQNEAQ (reference sequence). J gave up 2 bases and V 4 bases, and 8 bases lay outside the gene matches. The CDR3 totals 17 residues. The CDR3: CASSSLNLAGAYNEQFF. Here the CDR3 DNA reads TGTGCCAGCAGCTCCCTTAATCTAGCGGGAGCCTACAATGAGCAGTTCTTC.

This clonotype showed up just a few times. The chain links TRBV12-3 or TRBV12-4 to TRBJ1-1; D is undetermined. The V gene lost 6 bases and the J gene lost 0 bases, with 11 bases spanning the gap. The CDR3 is made up of 14 amino acids. CDR3 DNA sequence: TGTGCCAGCAGCCTAGTCACTATGAACACTGAAGCTTTCTTT. Translating gives CASSLVTMNTEAFF.

The chain joins TRBV7-3 to TRBJ2-7; D is unclear. Germline CDR1 is SGHTA and CDR2 is FQGTGA. Trimming stripped 6 bases from V and 7 bases from J, with 13 bases between. This CDR3 region has 12 residues. The CDR3 DNA reads TGTGCCAGCAGTTCCTCAAGAAAGGAGCAGTACTTC. Translating it yields CASSSSRKEQYF.

The CDR3 DNA follows: TGTGCCAGCAGCTCCATGGACAGCCGAAGCTACAATGAGCAGTTCTTC. It encodes CASSSMDSRSYNEQFF. This chain joins TRBV5-6 and TRBJ2-1; tentatively, D is TRBD1 (6 bases). There are 16 residues in the CDR3. Trimming took off 3 bases at V and 3 bases at J, with 16 bases between the two ends. Germline lookup yields CDR1 SGHDT and CDR2 YYEEEE.

This clonotype came up a few times. The J gene is TRBJ2-7, the V gene TRBV20-1; D uncertain. Per germline, CDR1 DFQATT and CDR2 SNEGSKA (reference sequence). This CDR3 is built from 13 residues. The V end was cut by 3 bases, the J end by 3 bases, with 12 bases between. The CDR3 sequence: CSASINGRYEQYF. DNA for the CDR3: TGCAGTGCTAGTATTAACGGACGCTACGAGCAGTACTTC.

This clonotype was counted between two and nine times. The chain carries TRBV9 and TRBJ2-7; D is possibly TRBD1 or TRBD2 (5 bases each). The CDR3 is 13 amino acids. The germline V gene encodes CDR1 SGDLS and CDR2 YYNGEE. V dropped 2 bases and J dropped 5 bases, with 11 bases sitting between them. The DNA of the CDR3 is TGTGCCAGCAGCGTGGGGGTCCTCGACGAGCAGTACTTC. Amino acid sequence: CASSVGVLDEQYF.

This clonotype showed up just a few times. The chain employs TRBV12-3 or TRBV12-4 and TRBJ2-7; no firm D call. The V and J ends lost 2 bases and 4 bases respectively, with 18 bases between them. The CDR3 has 16 residues. CDR3 region: CASSLRFLGRRYEQYF. CDR3 nucleotides: TGTGCCAGCAGTTTAAGGTTTTTAGGCAGACGTTACGAGCAGTACTTC.

This clonotype was counted between two and nine times. The chain recombines TRBV7-9 with TRBJ2-5, with TRBD2 matching 13 bases. With V trimmed by 5 bases and J by 5 bases, 5 bases remained unmatched. Germline V gene sequence: CDR1 SEHNR, CDR2 FQNEAQ (reference sequence). This CDR3 has 15 residues. The CDR3 sequence: CASSPWTSGSETQYF. The DNA for the CDR3 is TGTGCCAGCAGCCCCTGGACTAGCGGGAGCGAGACCCAGTACTTC.